This T cell receptor (beta chain) originates from a study of blood T cell repertoires in COVID-19. Whole-study context: The study drew acute and convalescent COVID-19 samples from the United States, Italy and Spain.

Germline values: CDR1 MNHEY, CDR2 SMNVEV (reference sequence). The CDR3 length is 16 residues. V lost 4 bases to trimming and J lost 0 bases, with 16 bases between them. Profiling relied on immunoSEQ multiplex PCR, and the TCRdb table lists in-frame clones only, not all of them. The data hold nearly 250,000 clones, with 65% to 90% observed a single time. Sample: PBMCs or T cells enriched from blood (not recorded which). The TCR originated in a woman aged 45 to 65 with acute COVID-19. V usage is TRBV27 and J usage is TRBJ2-7, with unresolved D. The CDR3 DNA is TGTGCCAGCAGTTCCTCGAGTGCCCCCAACTCCTACGAGCAGTACTTC. It encodes CASSSSSAPNSYEQYF.